This T cell receptor beta chain was retrieved from a study of neurological immune-mediated disorders (dated by TCRdb to between 2017 and 2020). Regarding the research as a whole: Among the roughly 34 multiple sclerosis patients, relapsing-remitting MS was present in some 30 and secondary progressive MS was present in 3. Alongside PBMC samples, the set of fewer than 110 TCR-beta libraries contained longitudinal samples, technical triplicates, and paired CD4+ and CD8+ T-cell subsets that had been sorted. Of the approximately 66 subjects in the cohort, about 14 were HAM/TSP patients, some 34 were multiple sclerosis patients, and about 20 were healthy controls. Using UMI-based sequencing, the study compared peripheral blood TCR-beta repertoires from patients with HTLV-I-associated myelopathy (HAM/TSP), patients with multiple sclerosis, and healthy controls.

The CDR3 starts with the cysteine, ends with the phenylalanine, and has 15 residues. This entry keeps only the CDR3 DNA: 45 bases, framed from base 1. The germline V gene (reference sequence) gives CDR1 as LNHDA and CDR2 as SQIVND. Cut back by 7 bases and 5 bases, the V and J ends lie 18 bases apart. This clonotype was seen repeatedly, ten times or more. This receptor's antigen is unknown. The record has no base qualities; no much larger clone is one base away. Libraries from unsorted PBMCs were made from 2 million PBMCs kept in RNAlater at -80 degrees C until RNA extraction. The multiple sclerosis patients were enrolled in a US clinical protocol that used magnetic resonance imaging to evaluate disease progression. Peripheral blood was subjected to Ficoll-Hypaque density gradient centrifugation to isolate PBMCs, which were then cryopreserved in liquid nitrogen. General findings and caveats noted by the study authors: No identical CDR3 amino acid sequences were shared among expanded clones across subjects, suggesting private TCR-beta repertoires in all groups. In a phylogenetic analysis, the repertoires of 18 out of 34 MS patients fell into a single cluster of related CDR3 sequences, pointing to a possible signature at the repertoire level. No association of the MS cluster with clinical or MRI features was observed, and the need for larger cohorts was stated by the authors. The highest TCR clonal expansion was observed in HAM/TSP patients, whereas the lowest was observed in MS patients, even when compared with healthy controls.

To synthesize cDNA, template-switch 5'RACE was performed with a primer carrying a 10-nucleotide random unique molecular identifier so that each TCR transcript was tagged. Every sequencing run covered 15-18 subjects and yielded more than 160 million TCR-beta sequences. The RNeasy kit was used for extraction of total RNA. The KAPA Real-time Library Amplification kit was used to amplify TCR-beta VDJ regions with primers targeting the TCR constant region and the 5'RACE anchor. A first PCR added sample indexes and Illumina adaptors, and a second PCR then raised library yield. After Ampure bead purification, the TCR product of roughly 650 bp was size-selected on a 2% E-gel SizeSelection system. Before pooling, library quality was checked on a Bioanalyzer, concentration was measured with Qubit, and libraries were quantified with the Kapa Library Quantification kit. Libraries were sequenced paired-end 2 x 150 bp on an Illumina HiSeq 2500. To increase sequence diversity, roughly 25-31% phiX was spiked into each library pool. Per the source publication's procedure: The UMI-based MiGEC pipeline processed quality-filtered reads and removed over 80% of raw TCR sequences during error correction. IMGT germline references were used for aligning VDJ genes, and each clonotype was defined as a unique CDR3 amino acid sequence together with its V-J genes. Clonal expansion, Shannon diversity and CDR3 relatedness were evaluated with VDJtools (CalcPairwiseDistances, ClusterSamples), while phylogenetic trees were built in CLCbio workbench. A clone was classed as expanded if it had 8 or more unique UMIs, a cutoff based on coefficient-of-variation modelling across technical triplicates. Using fastp at Q25 and MiXCR, TCRdb reprocessed the public reads and kept productive beta chains. Each CDR3 protein appears once, grouped with its most common genes and DNA. The V and J calls reflect TCRdb's pipeline rather than the authors' work. This sample comprises tens of thousands of distinct CDR3 sequences, 3.4% of them detected only once. The ten largest clones add up to around 3.6% of the sample.

Recombination joined TRBV19 with TRBJ1-5, with no confidently assigned D gene. The TCR comes from a man in his forties with multiple sclerosis. Sample: PBMCs. At the DNA level, the sequence is TGTGCCAGTACCCTAGGCCCGAGGAGGGATCAGCCCCAGCATTTT. It translates to CASTLGPRRDQPQHF.